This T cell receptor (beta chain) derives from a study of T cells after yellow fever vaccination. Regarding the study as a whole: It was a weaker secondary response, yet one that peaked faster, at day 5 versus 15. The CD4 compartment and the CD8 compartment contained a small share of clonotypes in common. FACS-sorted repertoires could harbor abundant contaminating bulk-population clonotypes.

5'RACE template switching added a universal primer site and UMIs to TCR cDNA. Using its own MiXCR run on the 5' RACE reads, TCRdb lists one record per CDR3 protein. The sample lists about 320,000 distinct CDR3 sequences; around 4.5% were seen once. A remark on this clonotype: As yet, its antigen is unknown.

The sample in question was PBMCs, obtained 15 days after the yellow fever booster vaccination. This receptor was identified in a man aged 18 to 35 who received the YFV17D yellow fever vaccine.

In DNA, the CDR3 is TGCAGCCCGGCCGGGGGAAGCTACGAGCAGTACGTC. Encoded protein: CSPAGGSYEQYV. The chain joins TRBV29-1 to TRBJ2-7; tentative D call: TRBD2 (6 bases). Germline CDR1 is SQVTM and CDR2 is ANQGSEA. The CDR3 length is 12 residues. Trimming left V 8 bases short and J 3 bases short, with 14 bases between.